This TCR beta chain comes out of a study of T-cell reconstitution after alpha-beta-depleted transplantation in children. Study-level points and caveats: Newly made T cells mostly supplied T-cell counts and diversity one year after transplant.

Preparation of the TCRbeta library was carried out with unique molecular identifiers. TCRdb redid the calling of the PCR reads with MiXCR, one entry per CDR3 protein. The data contain about 980,000 distinct CDR3 sequences, about 26% of them singletons. The table lists this clonotype with a few counts. The antigen is not known. Trimming pared 4 bases from V and 1 base from J, leaving 10 bases between. Germline V gives CDR1 MNHNS, CDR2 SASEGT. CDR3 length: 14 residues. The receptor's source is a boy younger than two who had a stem cell transplant for SCID, so the T cells may come from the graft donor. The sequencing here drew on PBMCs, mostly from graft donor cells, taken 360 days after TCRalphabeta/CD19-depleted stem cell transplant. The rearrangement joins TRBV6-1 to TRBJ1-1; D unclear. CDR3 sequence (DNA): TGTGCCAGCAGTGTAGCATCTCAGAACACTGAAGCTTTCTTT. As protein: CASSVASQNTEAFF.